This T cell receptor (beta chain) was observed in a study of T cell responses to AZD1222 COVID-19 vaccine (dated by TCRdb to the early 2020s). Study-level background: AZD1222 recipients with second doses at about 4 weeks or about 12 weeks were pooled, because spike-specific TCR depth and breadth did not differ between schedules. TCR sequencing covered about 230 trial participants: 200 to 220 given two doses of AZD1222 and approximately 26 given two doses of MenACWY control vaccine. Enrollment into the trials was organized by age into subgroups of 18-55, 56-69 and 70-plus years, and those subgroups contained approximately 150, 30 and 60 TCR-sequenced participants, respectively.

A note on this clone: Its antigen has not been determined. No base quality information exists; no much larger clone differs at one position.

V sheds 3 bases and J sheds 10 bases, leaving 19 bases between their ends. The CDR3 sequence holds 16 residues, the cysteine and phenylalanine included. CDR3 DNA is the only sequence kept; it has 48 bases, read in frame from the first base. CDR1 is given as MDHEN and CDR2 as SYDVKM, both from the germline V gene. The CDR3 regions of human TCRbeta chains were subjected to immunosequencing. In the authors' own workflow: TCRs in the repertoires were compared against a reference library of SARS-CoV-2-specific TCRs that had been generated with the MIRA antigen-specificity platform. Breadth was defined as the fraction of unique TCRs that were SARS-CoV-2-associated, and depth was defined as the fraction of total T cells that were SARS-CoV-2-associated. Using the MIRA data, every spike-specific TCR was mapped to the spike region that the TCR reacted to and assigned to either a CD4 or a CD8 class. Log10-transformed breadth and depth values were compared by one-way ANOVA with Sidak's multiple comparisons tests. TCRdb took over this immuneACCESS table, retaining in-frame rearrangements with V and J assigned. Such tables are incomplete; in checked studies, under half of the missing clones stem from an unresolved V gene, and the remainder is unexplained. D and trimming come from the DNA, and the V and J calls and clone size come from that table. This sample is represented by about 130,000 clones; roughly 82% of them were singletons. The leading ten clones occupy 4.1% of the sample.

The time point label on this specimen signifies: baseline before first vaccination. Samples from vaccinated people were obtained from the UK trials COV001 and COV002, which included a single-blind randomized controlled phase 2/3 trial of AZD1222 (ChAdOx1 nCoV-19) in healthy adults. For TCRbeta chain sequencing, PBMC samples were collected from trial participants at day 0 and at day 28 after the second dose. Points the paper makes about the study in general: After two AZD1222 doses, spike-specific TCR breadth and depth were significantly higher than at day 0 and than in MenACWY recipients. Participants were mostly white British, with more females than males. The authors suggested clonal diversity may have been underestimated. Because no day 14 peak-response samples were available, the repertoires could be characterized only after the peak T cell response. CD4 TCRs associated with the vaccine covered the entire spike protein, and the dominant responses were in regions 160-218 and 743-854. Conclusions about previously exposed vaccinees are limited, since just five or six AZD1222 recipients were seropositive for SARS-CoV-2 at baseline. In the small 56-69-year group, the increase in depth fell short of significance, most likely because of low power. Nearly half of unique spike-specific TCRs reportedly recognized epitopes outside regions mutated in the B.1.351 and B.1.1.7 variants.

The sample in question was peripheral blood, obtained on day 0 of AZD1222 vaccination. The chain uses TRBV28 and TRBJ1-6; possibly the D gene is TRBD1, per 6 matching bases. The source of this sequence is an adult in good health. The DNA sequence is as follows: TGTGCCAGCAGTTTGATAGGTCGACAGGATCAATCACCCCTCCACTTT. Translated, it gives CASSLIGRQDQSPLHF.